Included here is one T cell receptor (beta chain) sequence, with context. No antigen is known for it. One base away there is no much larger clone; base qualities are not given. This sample was included in a study of blood T cells in healthy people across ages (dated by TCRdb to 2013 to 2016). For context, the study as a whole: In model experiments, template switching captured about one uniquely barcoded TCR beta cDNA molecule for every two T cells. To track age-related changes in TCR beta repertoire diversity, the study relied on deep sequencing normalized with unique cDNA molecular identifiers. The donors were divided into four age groups: young (average around 17 years), middle-aged (over 35), aged (about 60) and long-lived (approximately 74). To avoid experimental bias, donors of different ages were spread randomly across the sequencing lanes. Two additional independent replicas of 1 million unique cDNA reads from the same blood draw were analyzed for two donors (one aged 18 to 30 and one aged 80 or older). The paper's findings and limits, for the study overall: Conclusive comparison of naive and antigen-experienced compartments was prevented by the profiling of bulk unsorted PBMCs. The long-lived group showed more naive CD4+ T cells, fewer expanded clones and increased TCR diversity than the aged group, suggesting age selection. There was a strong correlation between observed TCR beta diversity and the percentage of naive T cells measured by flow cytometry. Total diversity estimates from one million sequenced T cells were considered lower bounds and underestimates. The CMV infection status of donors was not known, potentially confounding age-related changes in expanded clonotypes. Observed TCR beta diversity per million T cells fell roughly linearly with age, and a significant reduction was already apparent by age about 43.

The library was produced with 5' RACE. TCRdb shows the sequencer as Illumina HiSeq 2500. A second PCR of about 6 to 12 cycles was performed with a sample-barcoded 5' primer and a J-beta primer mix. Each TCR beta cDNA molecule received a unique molecular identifier from a template-switch 5' adaptor carrying 12 random nucleotides. Each sample yielded at least 2.5 million CDR3-containing paired-end reads. First-strand cDNA synthesis was performed from all RNA using the Mint cDNA synthesis kit, with priming by a TRBC-specific oligonucleotide. Following uracil-DNA glycosylase treatment, a first 18-cycle PCR with universal primers M1SS and BC2_uni_R was performed on all cDNA. From the authors' description of their analysis: For normalization, 1 million high-quality reads were randomly selected from each sample, with every read carrying a distinct molecular identifier. Instead of being binned into consensus sequences, reads with shared molecular identifiers were discarded. MiTCR, set to a Q25 quality threshold and the strictest error-elimination algorithm, was used for CDR3 identification, clonotype clustering and error correction. Lower-bound total TCR beta diversity was estimated with a nonparametric unseen species model using Euler transformation. TCRdb reprocessing: public reads trimmed at Q25 with fastp, clones called with MiXCR, in-frame beta chains kept. Rows are combined by CDR3 protein, so each entry shows the most common genes and DNA. TCRdb's processing, not the authors', yielded these V and J calls. The sample has 1.5 million to 2 million distinct CDR3 sequences on record, about 49% of them singletons. The biggest ten clones account for roughly 2.1% of the sample.

The 39 donors, aged about 6 to 95 years, were systemically healthy Caucasian individuals from Russia. Each donor gave about 9.8 milliliters of peripheral blood, drawn into EDTA-treated Vacutainer tubes. Ficoll-Paque density-gradient centrifugation was used to isolate PBMCs, with at least 6.5 million obtained per sample. Trizol reagent was used to extract total RNA from PBMCs, with at least 6 micrograms per sample. For every donor, flow cytometry on a PBMC aliquot measured the percentage of naive CD45RAhigh/CD27high T cells. V gives up 6 bases and J gives up 8 bases, and the segment between their germline ends measures 17 bases. Measured from the cysteine to the phenylalanine, the CDR3 is 13 residues long. Only the CDR3 portion is preserved as DNA: 39 bases, with reading frame beginning at the first base. The germline V gene (reference sequence) yields DFQATT for CDR1 and SNEGSKA for CDR2.

The chain was built from TRBV20-1 and TRBJ1-5; TRBD1 is possibly the D segment (5 matching bases). This receptor was obtained from a woman between 35 and 50 years old in good health. The source material was blood. The CDR3: CSAQGREIEPQHF. In nucleotide form, the sequence is TGCAGTGCCCAGGGAAGGGAAATCGAGCCCCAGCATTTT.